Listed below are T cell receptor beta chains from one sample, sequenced in a study of PD-1 blockade in classical Hodgkin lymphoma. Produced via immunoSEQ multiplex PCR; TCRdb's table is partial and in-frame only. The repertoire includes roughly 29,000 clones, roughly nine tenths of them detected once, and over 3% sits in the top ten. Specimen: peripheral blood mononuclear cells (PBMCs). These receptors all stem from a human donor with classical Hodgkin lymphoma. The CDR3 runs from the conserved cysteine through the conserved F or W. D genes are given only for firm matches. A row's size may be missing; if present it is once, few, many or a size class.

d_call: TRBD1; clone_size: -; j_call: TRBJ1-1; v_call: TRBV28; cdr3_aa: CASSYPGQWNTEAFF; cdr3_nt: TGTGCCAGCAGTTACCCGGGACAGTGGAACACTGAAGCTTTCTTT
d_call: -; clone_size: -; j_call: TRBJ2-7; v_call: TRBV11-2; cdr3_aa: CASSLRRSGEQYF; cdr3_nt: TGTGCCAGCAGCTTACGCCGGTCGGGCGAGCAGTACTTC
d_call: -; clone_size: -; j_call: TRBJ1-1; v_call: TRBV21-1; cdr3_aa: CAIGQGTGTEAFF; cdr3_nt: TGTGCCATCGGACAGGGGACCGGAACTGAAGCTTTCTTT
d_call: -; clone_size: -; j_call: TRBJ2-7; v_call: TRBV10-3; cdr3_aa: CAISEPGNYEQYF; cdr3_nt: TGTGCCATCAGTGAGCCAGGGAATTACGAGCAGTACTTC
d_call: -; clone_size: -; j_call: TRBJ2-5; v_call: TRBV9; cdr3_aa: CASSGTGETQYF; cdr3_nt: TGTGCCAGCAGTGGAACGGGGGAGACCCAGTACTTC
d_call: -; clone_size: -; j_call: TRBJ2-2; v_call: TRBV27; cdr3_aa: CASSWGQGNTGELFF; cdr3_nt: TGTGCCAGCTCTTGGGGGCAGGGAAACACCGGGGAGCTGTTTTTT
d_call: -; clone_size: -; j_call: TRBJ2-1; v_call: TRBV7-7; cdr3_aa: CASSQDVYNEQFF; cdr3_nt: TGTGCCAGCAGCCAAGACGTATACAATGAGCAGTTCTTC
d_call: TRBD2; clone_size: once; j_call: TRBJ2-5; v_call: TRBV18; cdr3_aa: CASSPETSGQTQYF; cdr3_nt: TGTGCCAGCTCACCAGAGACTAGCGGTCAGACCCAGTACTTC
d_call: -; clone_size: -; j_call: TRBJ2-1; v_call: TRBV11-2; cdr3_aa: CASSPGSRENEQFF; cdr3_nt: TGTGCCAGCAGCCCCGGCTCCAGGGAGAATGAGCAGTTCTTC
d_call: -; clone_size: -; j_call: TRBJ1-5; v_call: TRBV28; cdr3_aa: CASSLSLGRDFSNQPQHF; cdr3_nt: TGTGCCAGCAGTTTATCATTGGGCAGGGACTTTAGCAATCAGCCCCAGCATTTT
d_call: -; clone_size: -; j_call: TRBJ2-7; v_call: TRBV7-6; cdr3_aa: CASSSSQGTASYEQYF; cdr3_nt: TGTGCCAGCAGCTCTAGCCAGGGTACGGCGTCCTACGAGCAGTACTTC
d_call: TRBD1; clone_size: -; j_call: TRBJ2-1; v_call: TRBV27; cdr3_aa: CASSLRGTGGDGEQFF; cdr3_nt: TGTGCCAGCAGTTTGCGCGGGACAGGGGGCGATGGTGAGCAGTTCTTC
d_call: -; clone_size: -; j_call: TRBJ2-1; v_call: TRBV28; cdr3_aa: CASSPLRAPAEGEQFF; cdr3_nt: TGTGCCAGCAGTCCTTTGCGGGCCCCAGCAGAGGGTGAGCAGTTCTTC
d_call: -; clone_size: -; j_call: TRBJ1-2; v_call: TRBV10-3; cdr3_aa: CAISALPPGEQSLNYGYTF; cdr3_nt: TGTGCCATCAGTGCCCTACCCCCCGGGGAACAGTCTTTAAACTATGGCTACACCTTC
d_call: -; clone_size: -; j_call: TRBJ2-7; v_call: TRBV9; cdr3_aa: CASSPHTSSYEQYF; cdr3_nt: TGTGCCAGCAGCCCCCACACGAGCTCCTACGAGCAGTACTTC
d_call: TRBD2; clone_size: -; j_call: TRBJ2-1; v_call: TRBV27; cdr3_aa: CASSLYVGTSATEQFF; cdr3_nt: TGTGCCAGCAGTTTATATGTAGGGACTAGCGCAACTGAGCAGTTCTTC
d_call: -; clone_size: -; j_call: TRBJ1-5; v_call: TRBV28; cdr3_aa: CASSLGREPQHF; cdr3_nt: TGTGCCAGCAGTTTGGGGAGGGAGCCCCAGCATTTT
d_call: -; clone_size: -; j_call: TRBJ1-5; v_call: TRBV28; cdr3_aa: CAERADVNQPQHF; cdr3_nt: TGTGCCGAAAGGGCCGACGTCAATCAGCCCCAGCATTTT
d_call: -; clone_size: -; j_call: TRBJ2-1; v_call: TRBV28; cdr3_aa: CASSFGGGSRGEQFF; cdr3_nt: TGTGCCAGCAGTTTCGGGGGAGGGTCCAGGGGAGAGCAGTTCTTC
d_call: TRBD1; clone_size: -; j_call: TRBJ1-2; v_call: TRBV5-1; cdr3_aa: CASSLRTGTGNVGGYTF; cdr3_nt: TGCGCCAGCAGCTTGAGAACCGGGACAGGGAACGTCGGTGGCTACACCTTC
d_call: -; clone_size: -; j_call: TRBJ2-5; v_call: TRBV7-6; cdr3_aa: CASSSGATTYQETQYF; cdr3_nt: TGTGCCAGCAGCTCCGGGGCAACTACCTACCAAGAGACCCAGTACTTC
d_call: -; clone_size: -; j_call: TRBJ2-2; v_call: TRBV10-3; cdr3_aa: CAISESGIGGAGELFF; cdr3_nt: TGTGCCATCAGTGAGTCTGGTATTGGAGGGGCCGGGGAGCTGTTTTTT
d_call: TRBD2; clone_size: -; j_call: TRBJ2-7; v_call: TRBV28; cdr3_aa: CASSILAGGGEQYF; cdr3_nt: TGTGCCAGCAGCATCCTAGCGGGAGGGGGCGAGCAGTACTTC
d_call: TRBD1; clone_size: -; j_call: TRBJ2-7; v_call: TRBV6-6; cdr3_aa: CASSALGTGSYEQYF; cdr3_nt: TGTGCCAGCAGTGCCCTCGGGACAGGCTCCTACGAGCAGTACTTC
d_call: -; clone_size: few; j_call: TRBJ1-5; v_call: TRBV10-3; cdr3_aa: CAISENGQPNQPQHF; cdr3_nt: TGTGCCATCAGTGAAAACGGACAGCCCAATCAGCCCCAGCATTTT
d_call: TRBD2; clone_size: -; j_call: TRBJ2-7; v_call: TRBV4-1; cdr3_aa: CASSRLLAGASYEQYF; cdr3_nt: TGCGCCAGCAGCCGCCTACTAGCGGGAGCCTCCTACGAGCAGTACTTC